This passage covers 12 T cell receptor beta chains from one sample sequenced in a study of T cell responses to AZD1222 COVID-19 vaccine (dated by TCRdb to the early 2020s). Libraries were built with the immunoSEQ multiplex PCR assay. TCRdb retrieved this table from immuneACCESS and kept in-frame rearrangements only. Not all clones are present; in checked studies, unresolved V genes account for under half, and no reason is known for the remainder. In all, the sample holds 150,000 to 200,000 clones, and around 90% of those were seen once. The ten largest clones add up to 5% to 7% of the sample. What this sample's time point label stands for: baseline before first vaccination. This specimen was peripheral blood, taken on day 0 of AZD1222 vaccination. These receptors were collected from an adult in good health.

The rearrangement links TRBV10-3 to TRBJ1-3, with 8 bases fitting TRBD1. CDR3 length: 15 amino acids. With V trimmed by 4 bases and J by 4 bases, 6 bases remained unmatched. CDR1 is ENHRY and CDR2 is SYGVKD in the germline V gene. The chain's CDR3 is CAISAAGGRGNTIYF. The CDR3 nucleotides read TGTGCCATCAGTGCGGCAGGGGGCAGGGGAAACACCATATATTTT.

This clone is a singleton in its sample. J is TRBJ1-6 and V is TRBV21-1. TRBV21-1 corresponds to a pseudogene. The CDR3 length is 15 residues. The CDR3 nucleotides read TGTGCCAGCAGCAAATCCTGGGGTTATAATTCACCCCTCCACTTT. This gives the protein CASSKSWGYNSPLHF.

The chain carries TRBV28 and TRBJ1-1; D gene uncertain. Trimming cost V 7 bases and J 1 base, with 16 bases left between them. Germline values: CDR1 MDHEN, CDR2 SYDVKM. The CDR3 is made up of 15 amino acids. CDR3 nucleotide sequence: TGTGCCAGCATCCAAATTAGAGGACGGAACACTGAAGCTTTCTTT. Its translation: CASIQIRGRNTEAFF.

The chain uses TRBV2 and TRBJ1-6, with a tentative D call TRBD1 (6 bases). The CDR3 contains 13 residues. Trimming stripped 6 bases from V and 7 bases from J, with 10 bases between. Germline V gene lookup returns CDR1 SNHLY and CDR2 FYNNEI. CDR3 nucleotide sequence: TGTGCCAGCAGGTGGACAGAAAATTCACCCCTCCACTTT. Translation: CASRWTENSPLHF.

V and J are TRBV24-1 and TRBJ1-5; 9 bases fit TRBD1. Germline V gene sequence: CDR1 KGHDR, CDR2 SFDVKD. Trimming cost V 1 base and J 1 base; bases outside gene matches: 1. CDR3 size: 16 residues. In DNA form, the CDR3 reads TGTGCCACCAGTGATTTAGGGACAGGGAGCAATCAGCCCCAGCATTTT. Translation: CATSDLGTGSNQPQHF.

The genes are TRBV30 and TRBJ2-7; D is unresolved. Germline CDR1 reads GTSNPN; CDR2 reads SVGIG (reference sequence). The CDR3 covers 12 residues. V was cut by 0 bases and J by 6 bases, with 9 bases left in between. In nucleotides, the CDR3 is TGTGCCTGGAGTGTACAAGATAGCGAGCAGTACTTC. The encoded protein is CAWSVQDSEQYF.

This clone has just a few counts. The CDR3 sequence is CASSFGGGGNTIYF. CDR3 nucleotide sequence: TGTGCCAGCAGCTTCGGAGGCGGTGGAAACACCATATATTTT. The V gene is TRBV7-9, the J gene TRBJ1-3, with D unclear. The CDR3 contains 14 residues. Germline V CDR1 and CDR2: SEHNR, FQNEAQ (reference sequence). Trimming shortened V by 3 bases and J by 3 bases, and 9 bases separated the two germline ends. The full variable domain, with the rest looked up from reference TRBV7-9 and TRBJ1-3, is DTGVSQNPRHKITKRGQNVTFRCDPISEHNRLYWYRQTLGQGPEFLTYFQNEAQLEKSRLLSDRFSAERPKGSFSTLEIQRTEQGDSAMYLCASSFGGGGNTIYFGEGSWLTVV.

The chain combines TRBV28 with TRBJ2-7; 8 positions match TRBD1. Germline values: CDR1 MDHEN, CDR2 SYDVKM. The CDR3 length is 14 residues. V shed 7 bases, J shed 2 bases, and the junction held 7 bases outside the gene matches. CDR3 loop: CASIPGQAAYEQYF. CDR3 coding DNA: TGTGCCAGCATACCGGGACAGGCGGCCTACGAGCAGTACTTC. The whole variable domain, filled in from reference TRBV28 and TRBJ2-7, reads DVKVTQSSRYLVKRTGEKVFLECVQDMDHENMFWYRQDPGLGLRLIYFSYDVKMKEKGDIPEGYSVSREKKERFSLILESASTNQTSMYLCASIPGQAAYEQYFGPGTRLTVT.

The V gene is TRBV28, the J gene TRBJ2-1; the D is unclear. CDR3 length equals 11 residues. Germline V gene sequence: CDR1 MDHEN, CDR2 SYDVKM. V shed 6 bases and J shed 10 bases, with 10 bases lying between them. The CDR3 DNA follows: TGTGCCAGCAGAGATTACAGCGAGCAGTTCTTC. Translated, it gives CASRDYSEQFF.

CDR3 DNA sequence: TGTGCCAGCAGCTTTACAGGGGGCGAGACCGGAAACACCATATATTTT. Its protein product is CASSFTGGETGNTIYF. The genes are TRBV7-2 and TRBJ1-3, with 9 positions matching TRBD1. With 3 bases clipped from V and 4 bases from J, the junction kept 7 bases outside the gene matches. Looked up from germline, CDR1 is SGHTA and CDR2 is FQGNSA. This CDR3 has 16 residues.

This chain joins TRBV6-1 and TRBJ2-3; perhaps TRBD1 as D (6 bases). From germline, CDR1 is MNHNS and CDR2 SASEGT. CDR3 length: 14 residues. V lost 2 bases and J lost 4, with 10 bases in between. For the CDR3, the DNA is TGTGCCAGCAGTGAATCCTCAGGGGCAGATACGCAGTATTTT. This sequence encodes CASSESSGADTQYF.

The chain links TRBV11-2 to TRBJ2-7; D not certain. V dropped 6 bases and J dropped 2 bases, with 14 bases sitting between them. The CDR3 sequence is 14 residues long. The germline CDR1 and CDR2 sequences are SGHAT and FQNNGV. The CDR3 is CASSVTSPTYEQYF. The CDR3 region has the DNA TGTGCCAGCAGTGTGACATCCCCGACCTACGAGCAGTACTTC.